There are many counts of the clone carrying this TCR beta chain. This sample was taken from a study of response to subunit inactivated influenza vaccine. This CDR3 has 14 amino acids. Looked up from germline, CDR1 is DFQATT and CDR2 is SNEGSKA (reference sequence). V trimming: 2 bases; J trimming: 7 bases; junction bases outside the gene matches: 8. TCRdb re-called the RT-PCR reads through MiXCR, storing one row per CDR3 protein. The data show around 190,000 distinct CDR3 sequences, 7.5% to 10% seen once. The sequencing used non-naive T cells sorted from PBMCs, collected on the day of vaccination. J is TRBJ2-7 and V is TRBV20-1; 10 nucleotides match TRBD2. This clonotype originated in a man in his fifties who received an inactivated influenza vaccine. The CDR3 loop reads CSARLAGVPKEQYF. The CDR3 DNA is TGCAGTGCTAGACTAGCGGGAGTGCCGAAAGAGCAGTACTTC.